This T cell receptor (beta chain) was identified in a study of T cell repertoires in cytomegalovirus infection (dated by TCRdb to the late 2010s). Some background on the complete study: Alongside well-studied HLA-B-restricted epitopes, the peptide stimulations were aimed at recently identified HLA-C-restricted CMV epitopes, whose presentation resists viral immunomodulation. Donor HLA type was relevant to the analysis, as public TCR beta signatures indicated carriage of CMV infection together with the matching HLA type.

According to the study, the label for this sample's treatment or condition signals: in vitro stimulation with specific CMV peptide epitopes to enrich CMV-specific T cells. Sequences SGDLS (CDR1) and YYNGEE (CDR2) are obtained from the germline V gene. CDR3 length: 16 amino acids, cysteine to phenylalanine. The CDR3 DNA has 48 bases and is translated from base 1. The germline ends are 14 bases apart after V is trimmed by 3 bases and J by 1 base. On this clonotype: There is no known antigen for this receptor. Nothing much larger sits one base from this clone, and base qualities are not available.

The sequencer listed for this sample is Illumina HiSeq 1500. TCRdb itself trimmed the public reads at Q25 with fastp, ran MiXCR and retained productive beta chains. Each record represents a unique CDR3 protein, reported with the most common genes and DNA among its rows. The sample table contains some 800,000 distinct CDR3 sequences; only one count was recorded for about 30% of them. The ten biggest clones cover 9.5% to 15% of the sample. Overall results and qualifications from the work: The ex vivo response was dominated by HLA-C-restricted CMV-specific TCR beta clonotypes, which also provided the single most frequent clonotype in two of eight donors. Carriers of CMV infection plus the relevant HLA type were discriminated by the cumulative frequency of public TCR beta family members in the study cohort and in an independent roughly 340-donor cohort.

Specimen: cultured CD8+ T cells from PBMCs, collected from culture after CMV antigen stimulation. This clonotype was sampled from a human donor in good health (CMV status not recorded). Some clones in this sample may be carry-over from other donors' samples. The sequence joins TRBV9 to TRBJ1-5; D gene: possibly TRBD1, on 6 matching bases. The base sequence is TGTGCCAGCAGCGAGGGATGGGGGGCAAGCAATCAGCCCCAGCATTTT. This sequence encodes CASSEGWGASNQPQHF.